The following is a T cell receptor (beta chain) sequence with its context. The PCR used 60 Vbeta and 13 Jbeta primers. TCRdb's table, derived via immunoSEQ multiplex PCR, lists solely in-frame clones and lacks some. Here the sample spans about 180,000 clones, roughly 85% being singletons. The sample belongs to a study of cytomegalovirus exposure and HLA in healthy donors. As for the study in general: Approximately 85 million unique TCRs from HLA-typed donors were held in an early release of data.

With 1 base removed from V and 6 bases from J, the gap between germline ends came to 8 bases. The germline gives CDR1 SGHNT, CDR2 YYREEE (reference sequence). This CDR3 has 13 amino acids. The chain employs TRBV5-4 and TRBJ2-1; D gene ambiguous. Material for sequencing was PBMCs. This sequence was found in a man aged 25 to 40 in good health and CMV-seronegative. The CDR3 coding sequence is TGTGCCAGCAGCTTGACAGCTTCCAATGAGCAGTTCTTC. It specifies CASSLTASNEQFF.